This T cell receptor beta chain was identified during a study of identifying expanded T cells in peripheral blood. This CDR3 comprises 17 residues. The germline V gene encodes CDR1 SGHVS and CDR2 FNYEAQ. The ends lost 1 base at V and 5 bases at J; junction bases unmatched: 12. This clone occurred a few times. Sequenced by immunoSEQ multiplex PCR; TCRdb stores in-frame clones only, minus some. The table lists about 78,000 clones, 70% to 90% of them singletons, with about 18% in the top ten. The sample comprised blood. This sequence was found in a person aged 18 to 70 in good health. The chain uses TRBV7-6 and TRBJ1-2; 8 bases line up with TRBD1. CDR3 nucleotides: TGTGCCAGCAGCTTAGAGGGCCCCCGGACAGGGACGTATGGCTACACCTTC. It codes for CASSLEGPRTGTYGYTF.